The T cell receptor beta chain described here comes from a study of shared T cell receptors in the human thymus. The CDR3 spans 17 residues. CDR1 is LGHNA, CDR2 YSLEER, per germline. V dropped 1 base and J dropped 0 bases, with 14 bases sitting between them. Libraries were prepared by immunoSEQ multiplex PCR; TCRdb keeps only in-frame clonotypes and omits some of them. The profile shows 640,000 or so clones, more than 75% of them singletons. This sample also belongs to another study, concerning human thymus T cells. That paper adds: The donor group consisted of healthy Finnish infants who were having corrective surgery for congenital heart defects. During corrective heart surgery, resections were taken, and the thymus tissue came from them. Thymic and blood repertoires appeared to show biased V and J gene usage.

The chain carries TRBV4-3 and TRBJ2-3; D unclear. The specimen was thymocytes. The clonotype was recovered from a boy younger than two with a congenital heart defect. CDR3 DNA: TGCGCCAGCAGCCAAGCAAAACAGCCAAGTAGCACAGATACGCAGTATTTT. Its translation is CASSQAKQPSSTDTQYF.